What follows are 9 T cell receptor beta chains derived from one specimen sequenced in a study of cytomegalovirus exposure and HLA in healthy donors. The PCR had 60 Vbeta and 13 Jbeta primers. Method: immunoSEQ multiplex PCR; TCRdb's copy keeps in-frame clones and lacks some. Of tens of thousands of clones listed, roughly a tenth are singletons. The specimen was PBMCs. These receptors all stem from a man between 60 and 75 years old in good health and CMV-seropositive.

A few counts support this clone. The rearrangement links TRBV5-6 to TRBJ1-5; a weak D match, TRBD1 (5 bases). The germline gives CDR1 SGHDT, CDR2 YYEEEE. The CDR3 has 15 amino acids. Between the trimmed V and J ends, which lost 4 bases and 8 bases, there was a span of 19 bases. This chain's CDR3 is CASSRSGGSWEPQHF. DNA for the CDR3: TGTGCCAGCAGCCGATCGGGGGGATCTTGGGAGCCCCAGCATTTT.

This clone was found a few times. CDR3 amino acids: CASNWLAGVDNEQFF. In nucleotides, the CDR3 is TGCGCCAGCAACTGGCTAGCGGGGGTCGACAATGAGCAGTTCTTC. The chain employs TRBV10-1 and TRBJ2-1; 10 nucleotides align to TRBD2. CDR1 is WNHNN, CDR2 SYGVQD, per germline (reference sequence). The junction had 8 bases not matched to a gene; V was cut back by 7 bases and J by 5 bases. This CDR3 region has 15 residues.

V gene TRBV4-2 combines with J gene TRBJ2-5, with 9 bases aligning to TRBD2. V was clipped by 1 base and J by 5 bases; unmatched bases: 8. The germline V gene has CDR1 LGHNA and CDR2 YNFKEQ. The CDR3 is 16 residues long. CDR3 loop: CASSQGVAGVHETQYF. CDR3 nucleotide sequence: TGTGCCAGCAGCCAAGGGGTAGCGGGGGTACATGAGACCCAGTACTTC.

In its sample, this clone was seen a few times. The chain recombines TRBV7-9 with TRBJ2-2; 12 positions match TRBD1. V lost 6 bases and J lost 7; bases outside the gene matches: 12. The germline CDR1 and CDR2 sequences are SEHNR and FQNEAQ (reference sequence). The CDR3 totals 17 residues. CDR3 sequence: CASSLIPGTGGNGELFF. As DNA, the CDR3 is TGTGCCAGCAGTTTGATTCCCGGGACAGGGGGCAACGGGGAGCTGTTTTTT.

This clone was counted between two and nine times. CDR3 in DNA: TGCGCCAGCAGGGAGACTAGCGGGAGGGAGGATACGCAGTATTTT. It translates to CASRETSGREDTQYF. The chain combines TRBV5-1 with TRBJ2-3; 14 nucleotides line up with TRBD2. Germline values: CDR1 SGHRS, CDR2 YFSETQ. CDR3 length: 15 residues. After removal of 5 bases from V and 6 bases from J, the junction contained 5 bases not matched to a gene. The full variable domain, in which reference TRBV5-1 and TRBJ2-3 provide the parts outside the CDR3, is KAGVTQTPRYLIKTRGQQVTLSCSPISGHRSVSWYQQTPGQGLQFLFEYFSETQRNKGNFPGRFSGRQFSNSRSEMNVSTLELGDSALYLCASRETSGREDTQYFGPGTRLTVL.

In this sample, this clone turned up a few times. The V call is TRBV30, the J call TRBJ2-7; 12 bases match TRBD2. J lost 5 bases, V lost 3 bases, and 14 bases had no gene match. This CDR3 comprises 17 residues. The germline V gene has CDR1 GTSNPN and CDR2 SVGIG (reference sequence). CDR3: CAWRGRLAGDIGNEQYF. The CDR3, as DNA: TGTGCCTGGAGGGGTAGACTAGCGGGAGACATTGGTAACGAGCAGTACTTC.

This clone was detected a few times. The chain couples TRBV2 to TRBJ1-1; D gene unclear. Trimming pared 6 bases from V and 6 bases from J, leaving 11 bases between. CDR1 and CDR2 from the germline V gene are SNHLY and FYNNEI. This CDR3 contains 12 residues. The CDR3 is CASSNRLPEAFF. The CDR3 DNA sequence: TGTGCCAGCAGCAACCGACTCCCTGAAGCTTTCTTT.

This clone was counted only a few times. The rearrangement uses TRBV7-9 and TRBJ2-7; possible D gene TRBD1, 5 bases. The V and J ends lost 1 base and 2 bases respectively, with 12 bases between them. This CDR3 is built from 15 residues. Germline V gene data show CDR1 as SEHNR and CDR2 as FQNEAQ (reference sequence). The CDR3 is CASSLDGQGTYEQYV. Here the CDR3 DNA reads TGTGCCAGCAGCTTAGACGGCCAGGGTACCTACGAGCAGTACGTC.

This clone was picked up many times. The chain recombines TRBV6-1 with TRBJ1-5; the D is unclear. This CDR3 region has 15 residues. CDR1 MNHNS and CDR2 SASEGT come from the germline V gene. The V and J ends lost 1 base and 4 bases respectively, with 11 bases between them. CDR3 region: CASSEEGVGNQPQHF. CDR3 DNA sequence: TGTGCCAGCAGTGAAGAGGGAGTGGGAAATCAGCCCCAGCATTTT.